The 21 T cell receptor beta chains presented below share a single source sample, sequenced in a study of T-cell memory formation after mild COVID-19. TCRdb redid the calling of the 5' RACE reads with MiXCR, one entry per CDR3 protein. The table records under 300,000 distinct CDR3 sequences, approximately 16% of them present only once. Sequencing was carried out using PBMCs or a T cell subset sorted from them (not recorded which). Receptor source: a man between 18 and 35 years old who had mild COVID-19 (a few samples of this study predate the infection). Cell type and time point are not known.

The CDR3 nucleotides read TGTGCCAGCAGTTACGAAGCGAGATACACAACCGGGGAGCTGTTTTTT. Translating it yields CASSYEARYTTGELFF. J is TRBJ2-2 and V is TRBV6-5; no firm D call. The CDR3 extends over 16 amino acids. CDR1 and CDR2 (germline): MNHEY, SVGAGI. Trimming stripped 2 bases from V and 5 bases from J, with 15 bases between.

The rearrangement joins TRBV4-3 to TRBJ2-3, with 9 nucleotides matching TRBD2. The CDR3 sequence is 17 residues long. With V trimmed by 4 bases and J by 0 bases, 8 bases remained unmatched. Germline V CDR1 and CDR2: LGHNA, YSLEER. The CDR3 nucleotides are TGCGCCAGCAGCCTAGAGTCACTAGCGGGTAGCACAGATACGCAGTATTTT. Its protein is CASSLESLAGSTDTQYF.

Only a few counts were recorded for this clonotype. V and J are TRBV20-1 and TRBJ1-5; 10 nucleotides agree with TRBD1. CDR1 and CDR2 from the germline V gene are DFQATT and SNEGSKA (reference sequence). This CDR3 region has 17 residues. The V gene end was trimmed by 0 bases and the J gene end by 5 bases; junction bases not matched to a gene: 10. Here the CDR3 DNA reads TGCAGTGCTAGAGACGGGACAGGGGTCCTAGCCCATCAGCCCCAGCATTTT. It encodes CSARDGTGVLAHQPQHF.

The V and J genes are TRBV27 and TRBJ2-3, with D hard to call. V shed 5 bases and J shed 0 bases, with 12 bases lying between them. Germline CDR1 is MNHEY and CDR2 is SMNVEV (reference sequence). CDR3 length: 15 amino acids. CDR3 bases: TGTGCCAGCAGTCCCCTCCATACAAGCACAGATACGCAGTATTTT. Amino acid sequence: CASSPLHTSTDTQYF.

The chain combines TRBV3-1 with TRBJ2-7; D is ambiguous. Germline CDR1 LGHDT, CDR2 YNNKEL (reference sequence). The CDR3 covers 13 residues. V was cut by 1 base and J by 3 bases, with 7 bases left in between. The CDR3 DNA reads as TGTGCCAGCAGCCAAGTCAGTGGCTACGAGCAGTACTTC. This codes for CASSQVSGYEQYF.

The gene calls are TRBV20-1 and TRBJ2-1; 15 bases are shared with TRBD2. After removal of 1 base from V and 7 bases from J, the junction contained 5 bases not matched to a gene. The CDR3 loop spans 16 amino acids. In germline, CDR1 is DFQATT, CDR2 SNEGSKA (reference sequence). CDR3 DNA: TGCAGTGCTAGAGCCGCCGGGACTAGCGGGGGGAATGAGCAGTTCTTC. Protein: CSARAAGTSGGNEQFF.

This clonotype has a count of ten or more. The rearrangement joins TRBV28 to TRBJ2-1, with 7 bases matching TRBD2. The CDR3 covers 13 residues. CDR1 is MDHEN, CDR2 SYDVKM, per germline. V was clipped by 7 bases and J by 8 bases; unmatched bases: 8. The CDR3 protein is CASKRSREDEQFF. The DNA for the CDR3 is TGTGCCAGCAAGCGAAGCCGGGAGGATGAGCAGTTCTTC.

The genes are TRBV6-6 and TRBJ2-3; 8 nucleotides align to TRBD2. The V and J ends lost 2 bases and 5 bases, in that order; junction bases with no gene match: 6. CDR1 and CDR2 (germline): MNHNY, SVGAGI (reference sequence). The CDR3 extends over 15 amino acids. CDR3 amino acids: CASSYRGGSLDTQYF. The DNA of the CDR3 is TGTGCCAGCAGTTACCGGGGGGGGAGCTTAGATACGCAGTATTTT.

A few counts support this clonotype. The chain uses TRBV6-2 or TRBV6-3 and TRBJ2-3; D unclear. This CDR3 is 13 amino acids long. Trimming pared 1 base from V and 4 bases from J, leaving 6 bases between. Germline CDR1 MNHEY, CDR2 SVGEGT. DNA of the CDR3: TGTGCCAGCAGTTACTACGGATCAGATACGCAGTATTTT. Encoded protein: CASSYYGSDTQYF.

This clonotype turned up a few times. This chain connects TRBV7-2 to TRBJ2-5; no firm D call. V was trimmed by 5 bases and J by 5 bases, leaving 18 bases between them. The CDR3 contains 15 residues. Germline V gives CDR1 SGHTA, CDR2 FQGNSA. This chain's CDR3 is CASSRSWAPLETQYF. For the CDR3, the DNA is TGTGCCAGCAGCCGCTCCTGGGCGCCCCTGGAGACCCAGTACTTC.

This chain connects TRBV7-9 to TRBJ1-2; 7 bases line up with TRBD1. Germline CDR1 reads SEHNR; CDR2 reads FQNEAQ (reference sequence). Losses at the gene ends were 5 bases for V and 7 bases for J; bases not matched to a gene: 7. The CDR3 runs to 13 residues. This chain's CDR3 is CASSLQGRGGYTF. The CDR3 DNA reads TGTGCCAGCAGCCTACAGGGGCGCGGTGGCTACACCTTC.

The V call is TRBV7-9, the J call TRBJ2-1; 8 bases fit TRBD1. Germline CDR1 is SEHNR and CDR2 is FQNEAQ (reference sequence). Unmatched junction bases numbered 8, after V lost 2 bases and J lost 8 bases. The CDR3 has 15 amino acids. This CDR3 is CASSLHGQGVYEQFF. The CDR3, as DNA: TGTGCCAGCAGCTTACACGGACAGGGTGTGTATGAGCAGTTCTTC.

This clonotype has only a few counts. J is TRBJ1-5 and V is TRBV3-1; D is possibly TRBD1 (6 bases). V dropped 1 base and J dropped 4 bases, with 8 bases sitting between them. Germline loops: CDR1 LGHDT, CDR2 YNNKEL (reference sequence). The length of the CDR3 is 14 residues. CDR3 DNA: TGTGCCAGCAGCCAAGGAGGGGGAAATCAGCCCCAGCATTTT. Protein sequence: CASSQGGGNQPQHF. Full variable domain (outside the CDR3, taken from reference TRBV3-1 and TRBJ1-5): DTAVSQTPKYLVTQMGNDKSIKCEQNLGHDTMYWYKQDSKKFLKIMFSYNNKELIINETVPNRFSPKSPDKAHLNLHINSLELGDSAVYFCASSQGGGNQPQHFGDGTRLSIL.

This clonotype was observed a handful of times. The CDR3 DNA is TGTGCCAGCACCCTTGGTAGACGGGGGGGAGGAAATGAGCAGTTCTTC. Its protein is CASTLGRRGGGNEQFF. J is TRBJ2-1 and V is TRBV12-3 or TRBV12-4; 8 bases fit TRBD2. The CDR3 contains 16 residues. V shed 7 bases, J shed 7 bases, and the junction held 15 bases outside the gene matches.

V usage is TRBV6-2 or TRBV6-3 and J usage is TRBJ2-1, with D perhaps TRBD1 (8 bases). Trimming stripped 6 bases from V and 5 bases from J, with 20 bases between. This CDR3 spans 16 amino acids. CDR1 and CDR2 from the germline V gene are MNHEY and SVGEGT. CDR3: CASRMGRAGGNNEQFF. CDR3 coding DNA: TGTGCCAGCAGAATGGGGAGGGCAGGGGGCAACAATGAGCAGTTCTTC.

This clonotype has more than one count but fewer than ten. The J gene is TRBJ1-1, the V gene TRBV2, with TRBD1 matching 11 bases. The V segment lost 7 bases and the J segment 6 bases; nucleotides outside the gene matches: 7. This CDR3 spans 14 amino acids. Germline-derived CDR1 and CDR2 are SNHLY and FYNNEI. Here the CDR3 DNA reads TGTGCCAGCACCAACCGGGACAGGGGGTCTGAAGCTTTCTTT. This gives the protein CASTNRDRGSEAFF. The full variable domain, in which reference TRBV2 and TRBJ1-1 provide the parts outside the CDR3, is EPEVTQTPSHQVTQMGQEVILRCVPISNHLYFYWYRQILGQKVEFLVSFYNNEISEKSEIFDDQFSVERPDGSNFTLKIRSTKLEDSAMYFCASTNRDRGSEAFFGQGTRLTVV.

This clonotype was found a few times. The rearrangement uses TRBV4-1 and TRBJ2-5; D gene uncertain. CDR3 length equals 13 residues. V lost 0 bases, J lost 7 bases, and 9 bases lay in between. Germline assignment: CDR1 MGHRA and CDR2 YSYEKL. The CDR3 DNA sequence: TGCGCCAGCAGCCAAGATGAAATTAGGACCCAGTACTTC. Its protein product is CASSQDEIRTQYF.

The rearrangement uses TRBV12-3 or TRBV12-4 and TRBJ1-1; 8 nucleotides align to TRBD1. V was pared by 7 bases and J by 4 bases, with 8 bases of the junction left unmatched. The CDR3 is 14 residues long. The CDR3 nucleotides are TGTGCCAGCATTAGGGACAGGTCGGGCACTGAAGCTTTCTTT. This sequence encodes CASIRDRSGTEAFF.

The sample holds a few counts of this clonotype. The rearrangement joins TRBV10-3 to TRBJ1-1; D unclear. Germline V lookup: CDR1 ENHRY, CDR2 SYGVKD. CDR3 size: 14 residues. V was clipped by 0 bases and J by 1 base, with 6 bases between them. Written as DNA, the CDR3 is TGTGCCATCAGTGAGTCCTGGACGAACACTGAAGCTTTCTTT. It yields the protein CAISESWTNTEAFF.

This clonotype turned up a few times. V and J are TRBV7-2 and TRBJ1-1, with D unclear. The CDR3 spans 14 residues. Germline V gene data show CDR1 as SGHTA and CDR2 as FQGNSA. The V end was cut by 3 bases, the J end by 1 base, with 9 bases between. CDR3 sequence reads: CASSLALGNTEAFF. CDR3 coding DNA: TGTGCCAGCAGCTTGGCATTGGGGAACACTGAAGCTTTCTTT.

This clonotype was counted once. The DNA of the CDR3 is TGCAGCGTTGGCCTAGCGGGAGGGGAGCAGTACTTC. Residues: CSVGLAGGEQYF. This chain connects TRBV29-1 to TRBJ2-7; 12 bases are a match to TRBD2. This CDR3 is 12 amino acids long. The germline V gene has CDR1 SQVTM and CDR2 ANQGSEA. V trimming: 4 bases; J trimming: 7 bases; junction bases outside the gene matches: 2.